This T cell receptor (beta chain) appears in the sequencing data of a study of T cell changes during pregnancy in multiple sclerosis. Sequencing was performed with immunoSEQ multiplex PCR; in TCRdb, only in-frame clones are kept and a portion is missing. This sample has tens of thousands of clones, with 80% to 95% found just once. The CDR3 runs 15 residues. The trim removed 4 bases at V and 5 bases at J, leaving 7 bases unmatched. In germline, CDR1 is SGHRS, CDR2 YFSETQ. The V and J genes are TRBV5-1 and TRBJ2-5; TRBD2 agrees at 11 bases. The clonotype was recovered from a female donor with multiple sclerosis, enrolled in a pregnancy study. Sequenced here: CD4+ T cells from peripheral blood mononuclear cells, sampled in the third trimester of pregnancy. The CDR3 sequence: CASSPGTSGVETQYF. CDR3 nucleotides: TGCGCCAGCAGCCCGGGGACTAGCGGTGTCGAGACCCAGTACTTC.